The 23 T cell receptor beta chains given below trace back to one sample, sequenced in a study of blood T cell repertoires in COVID-19. Repertoires were generated with immunoSEQ multiplex PCR, while TCRdb's copy carries only in-frame clones and drops some. Altogether 250,000 to 350,000 clones are present, 89% being singletons, with the ten largest covering less than 1%. What was sequenced was peripheral blood. These receptors were collected from a woman between 40 and 50 years old who had recovered from COVID-19.

The chain has TRBV5-8 and TRBJ2-7; D is ambiguous. The CDR3 spans 16 residues. The germline V gene encodes CDR1 SGHTS and CDR2 YDEGEE. V was trimmed by 0 bases and J by 2 bases, leaving 15 bases between them. In DNA, the CDR3 is TGTGCCAGCAGCTTGGTATTCTCCAGTTACCCCTACGAGCAGTACTTC. This gives the protein CASSLVFSSYPYEQYF.

This chain uses TRBV14 with TRBJ2-3; 10 bases match TRBD2. Germline V lookup: CDR1 SGHDN, CDR2 FVKESK. This CDR3 is built from 17 residues. Losses at the gene ends were 4 bases for V and 1 base for J; bases not matched to a gene: 8. The CDR3 nucleotides are TGTGCCAGCAGCCCTCTCTCCGGGACTAGCGGCACAGATACGCAGTATTTT. Translating gives CASSPLSGTSGTDTQYF.

The gene calls are TRBV10-3 and TRBJ2-2; a possible D gene is TRBD1 (6 bases). The CDR3 is 15 residues long. Trimming removed 7 bases from V and 2 bases from J, with 14 bases in between. CDR1 and CDR2 (germline): ENHRY, SYGVKD. CDR3: CAITRAGDNTGELFF. In nucleotides, the CDR3 is TGTGCCATCACGAGGGCAGGGGACAACACCGGGGAGCTGTTTTTT.

V is TRBV12-3 or TRBV12-4 and J is TRBJ2-7, with TRBD2 matching 7 bases. V dropped 6 bases and J dropped 2; count of bases not matched to a gene: 4. The CDR3 extends over 13 amino acids. CDR3 protein: CASRLSGTYEQYF. Here the CDR3 DNA reads TGTGCCAGCAGACTCAGCGGGACCTACGAGCAGTACTTC.

The chain links TRBV3-1 (or the pseudogene TRBV3-2) to TRBJ1-1; TRBD1 aligns across 8 bases. The J segment lost 12 bases and the V segment lost 0 bases, leaving 9 bases of the junction unmatched. This CDR3 has 14 residues. The germline CDR1 and CDR2 sequences are LGHDT and YNNKEL (reference sequence). CDR3 DNA: TGTGCCAGCAGCCAAGAGGCAGGGGGCTCGGATTCTTTCTTT. This encodes CASSQEAGGSDSFF.

J is TRBJ1-4 and V is TRBV24-1, with D uncertain. Deletions cut 3 bases from V and 3 bases from J, with 10 bases between. The CDR3 runs 15 residues. Germline lookup yields CDR1 KGHDR and CDR2 SFDVKD. The CDR3 bases are TGTGCCACCAGTGATCCCACCGCAGCTAATGAAAAACTGTTTTTT. Amino acids: CATSDPTAANEKLFF.

The V gene is TRBV6-5, the J gene TRBJ2-7; D is unclear. The V gene lost 6 bases and the J gene lost 2 bases, with 8 bases spanning the gap. The CDR3 loop spans 12 amino acids. CDR1 MNHEY and CDR2 SVGAGI come from the germline V gene. The CDR3 reads CASRRAAYEQYF. The CDR3 DNA follows: TGTGCCAGCAGGCGAGCTGCCTACGAGCAGTACTTC.

The rearrangement uses TRBV5-1 and TRBJ2-7; 7 nucleotides line up with TRBD1. Germline CDR1 SGHRS, CDR2 YFSETQ. The CDR3 is 15 residues long. V lost 3 bases to trimming and J lost 2 bases; unmatched junction nucleotides: 8. The CDR3 sequence is CASSSGGQPAYEQYF. In nucleotides, the CDR3 is TGCGCCAGCAGCTCTGGGGGACAGCCTGCCTACGAGCAGTACTTC.

The J gene is TRBJ2-1, the V gene TRBV6-5; weak D call: TRBD2 (6 bases). Germline V lookup: CDR1 MNHEY, CDR2 SVGAGI. Trimming cost V 8 bases and J 4 bases, with 12 bases left between them. The CDR3 sequence is 13 residues long. In DNA, the CDR3 is TGTGCCAGCGGAGGGGAGTCATACAATGAGCAGTTCTTC. Protein: CASGGESYNEQFF.

The V call is TRBV19, the J call TRBJ1-4; no clear D gene. The germline gives CDR1 LNHDA, CDR2 SQIVND (reference sequence). V was clipped by 3 bases and J by 4 bases, with 12 bases between them. This CDR3 has 15 amino acids. DNA for the CDR3: TGTGCCAGTAGTATTTCCTGGCTCAATAATGAAAAACTGTTTTTT. Amino acid sequence: CASSISWLNNEKLFF.

This chain's CDR3 is CASSVLAGGETDTQYF. The CDR3 region has the DNA TGTGCCAGCAGCGTGCTAGCGGGAGGGGAGACAGATACGCAGTATTTT. This chain joins TRBV9 and TRBJ2-3; 12 bases map to TRBD2. After removal of 2 bases from V and 3 bases from J, the junction contained 4 bases not matched to a gene. The CDR3 consists of 16 residues. Germline assignment: CDR1 SGDLS and CDR2 YYNGEE.

V and J are TRBV19 and TRBJ1-5, with D perhaps TRBD1 (5 bases). Germline-derived CDR1 and CDR2 are LNHDA and SQIVND (reference sequence). The CDR3 covers 12 residues. V shed 4 bases and J shed 5 bases, with 6 bases lying between them. The CDR3 spells CASSTRDQPQHF. CDR3 DNA sequence: TGTGCCAGTAGTACCAGGGATCAGCCCCAGCATTTT.

The genes are TRBV24-1 and TRBJ2-5; 7 bases agree with TRBD2. The CDR3 extends over 16 amino acids. The junction had 7 bases not matched to a gene; V was cut back by 0 bases and J by 4 bases. Germline CDR1 reads KGHDR; CDR2 reads SFDVKD. The CDR3 DNA is TGTGCCACCAGTGATTTGGAGAGCGGGGATTCAGAGACCCAGTACTTC. Protein sequence: CATSDLESGDSETQYF.

J is TRBJ1-5 and V is TRBV19, with D maybe TRBD1 (6 bases). The CDR3 is 13 amino acids. CDR1 and CDR2 (germline): LNHDA, SQIVND (reference sequence). Trimming shortened V by 3 bases and J by 7 bases, and 10 bases separated the two germline ends. The CDR3 protein is CASSIPGEQPQHF. The CDR3 DNA is TGTGCCAGTAGTATTCCAGGGGAACAGCCCCAGCATTTT.

The chain employs TRBV7-2 and TRBJ2-3; the match to TRBD2 covers 13 bases. The CDR3 has 19 amino acids. Germline V CDR1 and CDR2: SGHTA, FQGNSA. The trim removed 5 bases at V and 0 bases at J, leaving 11 bases unmatched. CDR3 in DNA: TGTGCCAGCAGCCGCGTTAGGACTAGCGGGAGTTTCAGCACAGATACGCAGTATTTT. This sequence encodes CASSRVRTSGSFSTDTQYF.

This clone has only one observation. The chain links TRBV6-1 to TRBJ2-2; D is unclear. The CDR3 sequence is 15 residues long. Per germline, CDR1 MNHNS and CDR2 SASEGT. Trimming shortened V by 3 bases and J by 4 bases, and 12 bases separated the two germline ends. CDR3: CASSEGLVGTGELFF. The CDR3 DNA sequence: TGTGCCAGCAGTGAGGGTCTAGTAGGCACCGGGGAGCTGTTTTTT.

This chain connects TRBV6-1 to TRBJ2-7; possible D gene TRBD1, 5 bases. V was pared by 1 base and J by 5 bases, with 15 bases between. CDR1 MNHNS and CDR2 SASEGT come from the germline V gene. This CDR3 comprises 15 residues. The chain's CDR3 is CASSEGWQGINEQYF. The DNA of the CDR3 is TGTGCCAGCAGTGAAGGTTGGCAGGGTATCAACGAGCAGTACTTC.

Details on this clone: Different DNA sequences within this sample yield the same CDR3. The chain has TRBV18 and TRBJ2-1; 10 positions match TRBD1. The V gene end was trimmed by 2 bases and the J gene end by 1 base; junction bases not matched to a gene: 2. The CDR3 covers 16 residues. Germline lookup yields CDR1 KGHSH and CDR2 LQKENI. CDR3 nucleotide sequence: TGTGCCAGCTCACCAGGACAGGGGGGTTCCTACAATGAGCAGTTCTTC. It codes for CASSPGQGGSYNEQFF.

In its sample, this clone was seen a few times. The rearrangement uses TRBV11-1 and TRBJ2-5; possibly TRBD1 for D (5 bases). The CDR3 is 13 amino acids. Trimming removed 1 base at V and 5 bases at J, with 8 bases between. Germline V lookup: CDR1 SGHAT, CDR2 FQDESV (reference sequence). CDR3 residues: CASSLGRAETQYF. CDR3 nucleotides: TGTGCCAGCAGCTTAGGCAGGGCTGAGACCCAGTACTTC.

The chain couples TRBV13 to TRBJ2-3; 8 bases line up with TRBD2. CDR3 length: 16 residues. J gave up 3 bases and V 4 bases, and 9 bases lay outside the gene matches. The germline CDR1 and CDR2 sequences are PRHDT and FYEKMQ (reference sequence). The CDR3 loop reads CASSSLKRERTDTQYF. In nucleotides, the CDR3 is TGTGCCAGCAGCTCTCTTAAGCGGGAGAGGACAGATACGCAGTATTTT.

This rearrangement joins TRBV12-3 or TRBV12-4 to TRBJ2-1; tentative D call: TRBD2 (5 bases). V was pared by 1 base and J by 9 bases, with 7 bases between. This CDR3 is built from 12 residues. CDR3 region: CASSLVAGEQFF. CDR3 DNA: TGTGCCAGCAGTTTAGTGGCGGGTGAGCAGTTCTTC.

V gene TRBV27 combines with J gene TRBJ2-7, with D possibly matching TRBD2 (7 bases). Germline lookup yields CDR1 MNHEY and CDR2 SMNVEV (reference sequence). The germline V and J ends were trimmed by 8 bases and 0 bases, with 14 bases remaining between them. The CDR3 consists of 14 residues. CDR3 in amino acids: CASARGGSSYEQYF. CDR3 sequence (DNA): TGTGCCAGCGCTAGGGGGGGAAGCTCCTACGAGCAGTACTTC.

The J gene is TRBJ2-1, the V gene TRBV18; 10 bases match TRBD2. The V gene's germline CDR1 is KGHSH and CDR2 LQKENI. Trimming removed 6 bases from V and 8 bases from J; junction bases left unmatched: 13. This CDR3 comprises 16 residues. CDR3 protein: CASSPRPAAGGYEQFF. CDR3 sequence (DNA): TGTGCCAGCTCCCCCCGCCCCGCAGCGGGAGGGTATGAGCAGTTCTTC.